These T cell receptor beta chains were read from a single sample in a study of T cell responses to AZD1222 COVID-19 vaccine. Clones were sequenced by immunoSEQ multiplex PCR, and TCRdb holds only the in-frame ones, with some missing. The sample contains about 140,000 clones, around nine tenths of which appear only once. This sample comprised peripheral blood, obtained on day 0 of AZD1222 vaccination. Receptors were obtained from an adult in good health. The CDR3 runs from the conserved cysteine through the conserved F or W. D genes are given only for firm matches. Expanded clones are given a class, and other clones once, few, many or no size at all.

j_call	v_call	clone_size	d_call	cdr3_aa	cdr3_nt
TRBJ1-2	TRBV5-4	NA	TRBD1	CASSHPQTGGNYGYTF	TGTGCCAGCAGCCACCCTCAGACAGGGGGAAACTATGGCTACACCTTC
TRBJ2-1	TRBV9	NA	NA	CASSRAGFYNEQFF	TGTGCCAGCTCCCGTGCAGGGTTCTACAATGAGCAGTTCTTC
TRBJ2-1	TRBV27	NA	NA	CASSRTASYNEQFF	TGTGCCAGCAGTCGGACAGCCTCTTACAATGAGCAGTTCTTC
TRBJ2-3	TRBV9	NA	TRBD2	CASSVEGTSGYTDTQYF	TGTGCCAGCAGCGTAGAGGGGACTAGCGGATACACAGATACGCAGTATTTT
TRBJ2-5	TRBV24-1	NA	TRBD2	CATSALAGIFGETQYF	TGTGCCACCAGTGCGCTAGCGGGAATTTTCGGGGAGACCCAGTACTTC
TRBJ2-7	TRBV9	NA	TRBD2	CASSALPSGQYEQYF	TGTGCCAGCAGCGCCCTGCCTAGCGGGCAATACGAGCAGTACTTC
TRBJ2-7	TRBV20-1	NA	TRBD1	CSASSDRDEQYF	TGCAGTGCTAGTTCTGACAGGGACGAGCAGTACTTC
TRBJ2-7	TRBV19	NA	TRBD1	CASSKGWDSTYEQYF	TGTGCCAGTAGCAAGGGGTGGGACAGCACCTACGAGCAGTACTTC
TRBJ2-3	TRBV11-2	NA	NA	CASSLDPGTTDTQYF	TGTGCCAGCAGCTTAGATCCGGGAACCACAGATACGCAGTATTTT
TRBJ2-1	TRBV5-4	once	NA	CASSLDREANEQFF	TGTGCCAGCAGCTTGGACAGGGAGGCGAATGAGCAGTTCTTC
TRBJ1-6	TRBV4-1	NA	NA	CASSQDRAGQRNSPLHF	TGCGCCAGCAGCCAAGATCGGGCAGGGCAACGGAATTCACCCCTCCACTTT
TRBJ1-1	TRBV29-1	NA	NA	CSVGGGNTEAFF	TGCAGCGTTGGGGGGGGTAACACTGAAGCTTTCTTT
TRBJ1-6	TRBV19	once	NA	CASSALLGPSSPLHF	TGTGCCAGTAGTGCCCTATTGGGCCCCAGTTCACCCCTCCACTTT
TRBJ1-1	TRBV7-6	NA	NA	CASSLDRDTEAFF	TGTGCCAGCAGCTTAGACAGGGACACTGAAGCTTTCTTT
TRBJ2-1	TRBV29-1	NA	NA	CSVEWHGGDRTPYNEQFF	TGCAGCGTTGAATGGCACGGAGGGGACCGTACCCCCTACAATGAGCAGTTCTTC
TRBJ2-7	TRBV29-1	NA	TRBD1	CSEGQGLYEQYF	TGCAGCGAGGGACAGGGCTTGTACGAGCAGTACTTC
TRBJ2-7	TRBV19	NA	TRBD2	CASSTSGYEQYF	TGTGCCAGTAGTACTAGCGGGTACGAGCAGTACTTC
TRBJ2-3	TRBV24-1	NA	NA	CATSPDYPPDTQYF	TGTGCCACCAGTCCGGACTACCCTCCTGATACGCAGTATTTT
TRBJ2-7	TRBV29-1	NA	TRBD2	CSVGGLAGPPYEQYF	TGCAGCGTGGGTGGACTAGCGGGACCCCCCTACGAGCAGTACTTC
TRBJ1-4	TRBV3-1/TRBV3-2	NA	NA	CASSPGEQGLGKLFF	TGTGCCAGCAGCCCCGGAGAGCAGGGCTTGGGAAAACTGTTTTTT
TRBJ2-3	TRBV9	NA	NA	CASSHPSAVTDTQYF	TGTGCCAGCAGCCATCCTAGCGCCGTGACAGATACGCAGTATTTT
TRBJ2-2	TRBV6-5	NA	NA	CAITVSGTGELFF	TGTGCCATCACAGTTAGTGGCACCGGGGAGCTGTTTTTT
TRBJ1-5	TRBV27	NA	TRBD1	CASQGTVPILYQPQHF	TGTGCCAGCCAAGGGACAGTCCCCATCCTCTATCAGCCCCAGCATTTT
TRBJ1-2	TRBV5-1	NA	NA	CASSSYPTGPNYGYTF	TGCGCCAGCAGCTCCTACCCGACAGGCCCCAACTATGGCTACACCTTC